This TCR beta chain emerged from a study of blood T cell repertoires in COVID-19. V was pared by 7 bases and J by 3 bases, with 16 bases between. There are 15 residues in the CDR3. Germline assignment: CDR1 SGHRS and CDR2 YFSETQ. How the authors handled the data: Nucleated cell counts were estimated from reference gene primer amplification. TCRdb's table, derived via immunoSEQ multiplex PCR, lists solely in-frame clones and lacks some. V and J calls and clone size are those listed in that table; D and trimming were worked out from the DNA. Of more than 150,000 clones in the sample, almost 80% are singletons; the top ten hold about 28%.

The sequenced sample consisted of peripheral blood. The clonotype originates from a woman in her 70s with acute or convalescent COVID-19. The gene calls are TRBV5-1 and TRBJ2-2; TRBD2 might be the D (6 bases). This CDR3 is CASSSARRDTGELFF. For the CDR3, the DNA is TGCGCCAGCTCCTCTGCTAGGAGGGACACCGGGGAGCTGTTTTTT.